These 9 T cell receptor beta chains were all obtained from the same sample, sequenced in a study of blood T cell repertoires in COVID-19. Using immunoSEQ multiplex PCR, the repertoire was profiled, and TCRdb retains in-frame clones only, with some absent. The sample lists 150,000 to 200,000 clones, approximately 86% occurring once. Sequenced sample: peripheral blood. The receptors were gathered from a man aged 55 to 70 with acute or convalescent COVID-19.

The CDR3 bases are TGTGCCAGCAGATCCTACGGGAGGGACATCAACAATGAGCAGTTCTTC. Protein sequence: CASRSYGRDINNEQFF. This chain connects TRBV7-3 to TRBJ2-1, with 8 bases lining up with TRBD2. The CDR3 loop spans 16 amino acids. Germline loops: CDR1 SGHTA, CDR2 FQGTGA. Trimming at V came to 6 bases and at J to 5 bases, leaving 12 bases not matched to a gene.

This rearrangement joins TRBV1 to TRBJ1-6; TRBD1 reflects the table's D call only, with no check against the DNA. TRBV1 is shown as a pseudogene. The CDR3 sequence is 18 residues long. In DNA, the CDR3 is TGCACCAGCAGCCAACTAGGTACCAGGGCCGCATATAATTCACCCCTCCACTTT. Translated: CTSSQLGTRAAYNSPLHF.

The V gene is TRBV18, the J gene TRBJ1-5; D might be TRBD1 (6 bases). The length of the CDR3 is 14 residues. CDR1 and CDR2 (germline): KGHSH, LQKENI. Trimming pared 2 bases from V and 3 bases from J, leaving 8 bases between. The CDR3 protein is CASSPWTDNQPQHF. CDR3 nucleotide sequence: TGTGCCAGCTCACCATGGACAGACAATCAGCCCCAGCATTTT.

This clone occurred once. The chain carries TRBV3-1 (or the pseudogene TRBV3-2) and TRBJ2-1; 9 positions match TRBD2. With 3 bases clipped from V and 9 bases from J, the junction kept 12 bases outside the gene matches. This CDR3 spans 16 amino acids. Germline assignment: CDR1 LGHDT and CDR2 YNNKEL (reference sequence). Here the CDR3 reads CASSHLASGAAGEQFF. The CDR3, as DNA: TGTGCCAGCAGCCACCTGGCTAGCGGGGCCGCCGGTGAGCAGTTCTTC.

The rearrangement links TRBV5-1 to TRBJ2-5, with 8 bases matching TRBD2. The CDR3 spans 14 residues. Germline V gives CDR1 SGHRS, CDR2 YFSETQ. The J segment lost 3 bases and the V segment lost 5 bases, leaving 6 bases of the junction unmatched. CDR3 DNA: TGCGCCAGCAGTTCCGCGGGAGGCAAAGAGACCCAGTACTTC. This codes for CASSSAGGKETQYF.

The gene calls are TRBV7-2 and TRBJ2-5, with TRBD2 matching over 15 bases. The CDR3 loop spans 16 amino acids. The J segment lost 5 bases and the V segment lost 2 bases, leaving 3 bases of the junction unmatched. CDR1 and CDR2 from the germline V gene are SGHTA and FQGNSA. DNA for the CDR3: TGTGCCAGCAGCTTACTCGGACTAGCGGGAGGGGAGACCCAGTACTTC. The encoded protein is CASSLLGLAGGETQYF. The complete variable domain, with remaining parts taken from reference TRBV7-2 and TRBJ2-5, reads GAGVSQSPSNKVTEKGKDVELRCDPISGHTALYWYRQSLGQGLEFLIYFQGNSAPDKSGLPSDRFSAERTGGSVSTLTIQRTQQEDSAVYLCASSLLGLAGGETQYFGPGTRLLVL.

This chain joins TRBV30 and TRBJ2-2, with D maybe TRBD2 (5 bases). This CDR3 is built from 16 residues. The V and J ends lost 1 base and 1 base respectively, with 13 bases between them. CDR1 and CDR2 from the germline V gene are GTSNPN and SVGIG (reference sequence). CDR3 in amino acids: CAWSARLTMNTGELFF. DNA of the CDR3: TGTGCCTGGAGTGCGCGACTAACAATGAACACCGGGGAGCTGTTTTTT. The full variable domain, with the rest looked up from reference TRBV30 and TRBJ2-2, is SQTIHQWPATLVQPVGSPLSLECTVEGTSNPNLYWYRQAAGRGLQLLFYSVGIGQISSEVPQNLSASRPQDRQFILSSKKLLLSDSGFYLCAWSARLTMNTGELFFGEGSRLTVL.

The CDR3 sequence: CASSLGTENSPLHF. The CDR3 region has the DNA TGCGCCAGCAGCTTAGGGACAGAAAATTCACCCCTCCACTTT. This chain joins TRBV5-1 and TRBJ1-6; 7 nucleotides match TRBD1. Germline V gene lookup returns CDR1 SGHRS and CDR2 YFSETQ. The CDR3 sequence is 14 residues long. V lost 2 bases and J lost 7; bases outside the gene matches: 3.

The gene calls are TRBV30 and TRBJ1-1; 9 nucleotides agree with TRBD1. The CDR3 is 12 residues long. Germline values: CDR1 GTSNPN, CDR2 SVGIG (reference sequence). J gave up 5 bases and V 8 bases, and 6 bases lay outside the gene matches. CDR3 sequence: CARDRVGTEAFF. In DNA, the CDR3 is TGTGCCCGGGACAGGGTGGGGACTGAAGCTTTCTTT.